This is a list of T cell receptor beta chains from one sample in a study of T cell responses to AZD1222 COVID-19 vaccine. Only in-frame clones appear in the TCRdb table, and some are missing; sequencing was by immunoSEQ multiplex PCR. This sample carries more than 250,000 clones, approximately 95% of them seen once, and the ten largest clones take roughly 0.51%. This specimen was peripheral blood, taken on day 0 of AZD1222 vaccination. The origin of the receptors is an adult in good health. Both conserved end residues are part of each CDR3. D genes are given only for firm matches. The size field is filled for only some rows; it gives once, few, many or a size class.

>NA|TRBJ2-1|NA|TRBV7-9
TGTGCCAGCAGCCCCAGGGGGGGAGCCTACAATGAGCAGTTCTTC
CASSPRGGAYNEQFF
>NA|TRBJ1-5|TRBD1|TRBV5-3
TGTGCCAGAAGCTCTCACGGACAGGGGGAATTTGGCAATCAGCCCCAGCATTTT
CARSSHGQGEFGNQPQHF
>NA|TRBJ2-1|TRBD1|TRBV2
TGTGCCAGCAGTAAAACAGGGGCCTACAATGAGCAGTTCTTC
CASSKTGAYNEQFF
>once|TRBJ1-2|NA|TRBV7-2
TGTGCCAGCAGCTTAGCCCAGGGGAATGGCTACACCTTC
CASSLAQGNGYTF
>NA|TRBJ2-1|NA|TRBV24-1
TGTGCCACCAGTGACCCTAGGACCTACAATGAGCAGTTCTTC
CATSDPRTYNEQFF
>once|TRBJ2-3|NA|TRBV14
TGTGCCAGCAGTCGGATAAAGTACTTCGGGGGGCCGAGCACAGATACGCAGTATTTT
CASSRIKYFGGPSTDTQYF
>NA|TRBJ1-5|NA|TRBV10-3
TGTGCCATCGGAGGGGCTGTGGATCAGCCCCAGCATTTT
CAIGGAVDQPQHF
>NA|TRBJ2-1|NA|TRBV11-2
TGTGCCAGCAGCTGGGGGGCAGGGCGGTTGGATGAGCAGTTCTTC
CASSWGAGRLDEQFF
>NA|TRBJ2-2|NA|TRBV1
TGCACCAGCATGGCGGGGGACACCGGGGAGCTGTTTTTT
CTSMAGDTGELFF
>NA|TRBJ1-2|NA|TRBV6-2/TRBV6-3
TGTGCCAGCAGTTACTCGAAGGAAGGGGACTATGGCTACACCTTC
CASSYSKEGDYGYTF
>NA|TRBJ2-2|TRBD2|TRBV5-6
TGTGCCAGCAGCCGACTAGCGGGAGACACCGGGGAGCTGTTTTTT
CASSRLAGDTGELFF
>NA|TRBJ2-2|TRBD1|TRBV5-1
TGCGCCAGCAGTTTAGGACAGGAAGGAGGGGAGCTGTTTTTT
CASSLGQEGGELFF
>NA|TRBJ1-2|NA|TRBV28
TGTGCCAGCAGTTTGAACAGGGTCTATGGCTACACCTTC
CASSLNRVYGYTF
>NA|TRBJ1-5|NA|TRBV5-1
TGCGCCAGCAGCTTGGGGGATGGGAGCGGCAATCAGCCCCAGCATTTT
CASSLGDGSGNQPQHF
>NA|TRBJ2-7|NA|TRBV20-1
TGCAGTGCAACGGACCGCTACGAGCAGTACTTC
CSATDRYEQYF
>NA|TRBJ2-1|NA|TRBV5-4
TGTGCCAGCAGCTTGGGGGCCAGCTCCTACAATGAGCAGTTCTTC
CASSLGASSYNEQFF
>once|TRBJ1-4|NA|TRBV5-6
TGTGCCAGCAGCTTAGTAGCTATACCAGGGGAAAAACTGTTTTTT
CASSLVAIPGEKLFF
>NA|TRBJ2-7|TRBD1|TRBV7-9
TGTGCCAGCGGGGACAGCTACGAGCAGTACTTC
CASGDSYEQYF
>once|TRBJ1-5|TRBD1|TRBV28
TGTGCCAGCAGGACCATTACAGGGGGGGCAGGCAATCAGCCCCAGCATTTT
CASRTITGGAGNQPQHF
>NA|TRBJ1-6|NA|TRBV4-2
TGTGCCAGCAGCCAAGATGAGGGGACTAGAGATTCACCCCTCCACTTT
CASSQDEGTRDSPLHF
>NA|TRBJ1-2|NA|TRBV6-5
TGTGCCAGCAGCGGGGGAAGGGGAGGGTATGGCTACACCTTC
CASSGGRGGYGYTF
>NA|TRBJ1-6|TRBD1|TRBV6-5
TGTGCCAGCAGTTCCTCGGACAGGGCCAATTCACCCCTCCACTTT
CASSSSDRANSPLHF
>NA|TRBJ1-5|NA|TRBV6-2/TRBV6-3
TGTGCCAGCAGTACTCCTCGGCGTAGCAATCAGCCCCAGCATTTT
CASSTPRRSNQPQHF
>NA|TRBJ2-3|TRBD1|TRBV9
TGTGCCAGCAGCCCCAGGGGACAGGGGGCCCCAGATACGCAGTATTTT
CASSPRGQGAPDTQYF
>NA|TRBJ1-1|NA|TRBV5-1
TGCGCCAGCAGCAACAGGGTTTATGACACTGAAGCTTTCTTT
CASSNRVYDTEAFF
>NA|TRBJ2-6|NA|TRBV18
TGTGCCAGCTCACCACAGGGGTCCGGGGCCAACGTCCTGACTTTC
CASSPQGSGANVLTF
>once|TRBJ1-2|NA|TRBV5-1
TGCGCCAGCAGCTTGGCAGGGGAGAAGAGAGGCTACACCTTC
CASSLAGEKRGYTF
>NA|TRBJ2-7|TRBD1|TRBV5-6
TGTGCCAGCAGCTTGGGGACAGGGCTCTACGAGCAGTACTTC
CASSLGTGLYEQYF
>NA|TRBJ1-2|TRBD1|TRBV2
TGTGCCAGCAGTCGACAGGGGGGACGCCTTGAAGGGTATGGCTACACCTTC
CASSRQGGRLEGYGYTF